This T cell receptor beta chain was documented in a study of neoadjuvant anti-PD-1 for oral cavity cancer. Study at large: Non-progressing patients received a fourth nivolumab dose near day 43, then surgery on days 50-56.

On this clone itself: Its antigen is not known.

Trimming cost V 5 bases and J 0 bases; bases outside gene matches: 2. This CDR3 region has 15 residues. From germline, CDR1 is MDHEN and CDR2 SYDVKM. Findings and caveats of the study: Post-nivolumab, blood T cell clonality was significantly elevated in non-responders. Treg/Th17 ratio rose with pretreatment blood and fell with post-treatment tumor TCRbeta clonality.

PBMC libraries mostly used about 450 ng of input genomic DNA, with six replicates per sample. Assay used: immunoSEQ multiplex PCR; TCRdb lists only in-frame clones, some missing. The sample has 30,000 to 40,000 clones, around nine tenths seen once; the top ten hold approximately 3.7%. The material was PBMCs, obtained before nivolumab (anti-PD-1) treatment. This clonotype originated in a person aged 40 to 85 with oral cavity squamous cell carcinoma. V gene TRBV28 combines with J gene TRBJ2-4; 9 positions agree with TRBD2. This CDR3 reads CASSTSGLAKNIQYF. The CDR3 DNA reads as TGTGCCAGCAGTACTAGCGGGCTAGCCAAAAACATTCAGTACTTC. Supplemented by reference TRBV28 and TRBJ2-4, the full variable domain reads DVKVTQSSRYLVKRTGEKVFLECVQDMDHENMFWYRQDPGLGLRLIYFSYDVKMKEKGDIPEGYSVSREKKERFSLILESASTNQTSMYLCASSTSGLAKNIQYFGAGTRLSVL.